The rows below give T cell receptor beta chains drawn from one sample of a study of control samples from healthy donors and cancer patients. Produced via immunoSEQ multiplex PCR; TCRdb's table is partial and in-frame only. The repertoire holds fewer than 200,000 clones, 85% to 95% seen once, with 1.1% to 1.5% in the top ten. The sequenced material came from blood. All receptors derive from a man aged 30 to 45 in good health. Each CDR3 is given with its conserved first and last residue. The D gene is left open where the match is weak. Clone size is given for some rows only: seen once, a few or many times, or a class if the clone is expanded.

clone_size	d_call	v_call	j_call	cdr3_nt	cdr3_aa
NA	NA	TRBV19	TRBJ1-1	TGTGCCAGTAGTAGACCCCGCCATAACACTGAAGCTTTCTTT	CASSRPRHNTEAFF
NA	NA	TRBV30	TRBJ1-5	TGTGCCGCCACCTCAGGCTCCCTCGGACAGCCCCAGCATTTT	CAATSGSLGQPQHF
NA	NA	TRBV11-2	TRBJ1-6	TGTGCCAGCAGCTTAGACCGCCCGGAGAATTCACCCCTCCACTTT	CASSLDRPENSPLHF
NA	NA	TRBV19	TRBJ1-1	TGTGCCAGTAGTACATACGGCAGGGGAATGAACACTGAAGCTTTCTTT	CASSTYGRGMNTEAFF
NA	NA	TRBV6-6	TRBJ1-4	TGTGCCAGCAGTTCTGGGCTGGGTAATGAAAAACTGTTTTTT	CASSSGLGNEKLFF
few	NA	TRBV7-9	TRBJ2-7	TGTGCCAGCAGCGACGGAAAAGACAATTCCTACGAGCAGTACTTC	CASSDGKDNSYEQYF
NA	NA	TRBV7-2	TRBJ1-2	TGTGCCAGCAGCTATTATCAGGGGTTATCGTATGGCTACACCTTC	CASSYYQGLSYGYTF
NA	NA	TRBV12-3/TRBV12-4	TRBJ1-1	TGTGCCAGCAGTTTAGCGCTGAGGGAAGCTTTCTTT	CASSLALREAFF
NA	NA	TRBV29-1	TRBJ2-7	TGCAGCGTTGTTTGGGACGGGGCCTACGAGCAGTACTTC	CSVVWDGAYEQYF
NA	NA	TRBV18	TRBJ1-1	TGTGCCAGCTCACCCAAGGACTGGAACACTGAAGCTTTCTTT	CASSPKDWNTEAFF
NA	NA	TRBV21-1	TRBJ2-7	TGTGCCAGCAGCACAGACAGGGGGAAAAATGACGAGCAGTACTTC	CASSTDRGKNDEQYF
NA	TRBD2	TRBV5-4	TRBJ2-7	TGTGCCAGCAGCCCAGGACTAGCGGGAGGGGGGGGCGAGCAGTACTTC	CASSPGLAGGGGEQYF
NA	NA	TRBV27	TRBJ1-6	TGTGCCAGCAGTTTCTCCGTCGGTTCACCCCTCCACTTT	CASSFSVGSPLHF
NA	NA	TRBV27	TRBJ2-1	TGTGCCAGCAGTCCTCGCGGAGGGAAAGTGGATGAGCAGTTCTTC	CASSPRGGKVDEQFF
NA	TRBD1	TRBV12-5	TRBJ1-2	TGTGCTAGTGGGCCCGGGACAGATATCTATGGCTACACCTTC	CASGPGTDIYGYTF
NA	NA	TRBV20-1	TRBJ2-7	TGCAGTGCGGCGGATACCTACGAGCAGTACTTC	CSAADTYEQYF
NA	TRBD1	TRBV9	TRBJ1-6	TGTGCCAGCAGCGGAACGACAGGGTGGTCCTATAATTCACCCCTCCACTTT	CASSGTTGWSYNSPLHF
few	NA	TRBV19	TRBJ1-5	TGTGCCAGTAGTATAGGAGGGCACAATCAGCCCCAGCATTTT	CASSIGGHNQPQHF
NA	NA	TRBV3-1/TRBV3-2	TRBJ2-7	TGTGCCAGCAGCCAGGCGAGGCAGGGTATCTACGAGCAGTACTTC	CASSQARQGIYEQYF
few	NA	TRBV9	TRBJ1-2	TGTGCCAGCAGCGTAGGAAACTCAGACTATGGCTACACCTTC	CASSVGNSDYGYTF
once	NA	TRBV7-9	TRBJ1-1	TGTGCCAGCAGCTCCGTGAGGGGGAGCACTGAAGCTTTCTTT	CASSSVRGSTEAFF
NA	NA	TRBV5-1	TRBJ2-7	TGCGCCAGCAGCTTACAGGGCCCTTACGAGCAGTACTTC	CASSLQGPYEQYF
once	NA	TRBV19	TRBJ1-1	TGTGCCAGTAGTATCAGTCAGGCCCTGAACACTGAAGCTTTCTTT	CASSISQALNTEAFF
NA	TRBD1	TRBV2	TRBJ2-7	TGTGCCAGCACTCCTCCGGGACAGGGGACCTACGAGCAGTACTTC	CASTPPGQGTYEQYF
NA	NA	TRBV5-1	TRBJ1-6	TGCGCCAGCATCGCCAGGGAGGAGGACACCCTCCACTTT	CASIAREEDTLHF
NA	TRBD1	TRBV9	TRBJ1-1	TGTGCCAGCAGCGTTCAGGGGGCTCAAGACACTGAAGCTTTCTTT	CASSVQGAQDTEAFF
NA	NA	TRBV7-7	TRBJ1-1	TGTGCCAGCAGCCCGGGCCTTAACACTGAAGCTTTCTTT	CASSPGLNTEAFF
NA	NA	TRBV30	TRBJ2-7	TGTGCCTGGAGTGTTAGCCGCTTCCCACGGGGGTTAACCTACGAGCAGTACTTC	CAWSVSRFPRGLTYEQYF
NA	NA	TRBV28	TRBJ2-7	TGTGCCAGCAGTTTAGAGATAGGGTCCTACGAGCAGTACTTC	CASSLEIGSYEQYF
NA	TRBD1	TRBV4-3	TRBJ2-1	TGCGCCAGCAGCCAAGATTGGACAGGGGGTTACAATGAGCAGTTCTTC	CASSQDWTGGYNEQFF
NA	TRBD1	TRBV28	TRBJ2-1	TGTGCCAGCAGCTCCCGGGACAGAAAATACAATGAGCAGTTCTTC	CASSSRDRKYNEQFF
few	TRBD1	TRBV7-9	TRBJ1-3	TGTGCCAGCAGCTTACTGGGACAGTTCTCTGGAAACACCATATATTTT	CASSLLGQFSGNTIYF
NA	NA	TRBV12-5	TRBJ2-3	TGTGCTAGCGACGAAAAGGGGGGCACAGATACGCAGTATTTT	CASDEKGGTDTQYF
NA	TRBD2	TRBV2	TRBJ2-1	TGTGCCAGCACTAAGACTAGCGGGGGAGCCAATGAGCAGTTCTTC	CASTKTSGGANEQFF
NA	NA	TRBV27	TRBJ2-1	TGTGCCAGCAGTTTTTTAGGGGCCTACAATGAGCAGTTCTTC	CASSFLGAYNEQFF
NA	NA	TRBV2	TRBJ2-1	TGTGCCAGCGGGGCCCTCGATGAGCAGTTCTTC	CASGALDEQFF
NA	TRBD2	TRBV30	TRBJ2-1	TGTGCCTGGAGTGTACGTACTAGCGGGAGGGGTAATGAGCAGTTCTTC	CAWSVRTSGRGNEQFF
NA	NA	TRBV30	TRBJ2-1	TGTGCCTGGAGTGTAGTAGAGGGGGATGAGCAGTTCTTC	CAWSVVEGDEQFF
NA	NA	TRBV4-2	TRBJ1-1	TGTGCCAGCAGCCCCGACATCACCCCAACTGAAGCTTTCTTT	CASSPDITPTEAFF
NA	NA	TRBV5-8	TRBJ1-6	TGTGCCAGCAGCTTGGTCCGGGTCAATTCACCCCTCCACTTT	CASSLVRVNSPLHF